What follows are 17 T cell receptor beta chains derived from one specimen sequenced in a study of identical twins. In TCRdb, the 5' RACE reads were re-called with MiXCR into one record per CDR3 protein. The sample has about 300,000 distinct CDR3 sequences, roughly an eighth seen once. This same sample was also part of a study on yellow fever vaccine responses in identical twins.

The source material was CD8+ T cells sorted from blood. The receptors come from a woman between 18 and 30 years old in good health.

A few counts support this clonotype. The chain carries TRBV20-1 and TRBJ2-1; possibly TRBD2 for D (7 bases). Germline lookup yields CDR1 DFQATT and CDR2 SNEGSKA (reference sequence). The CDR3 covers 17 residues. V was cut by 0 bases and J by 9 bases, with 24 bases left in between. The CDR3 nucleotides read TGCAGTGCTAGAGATCAGTTTTCGGGGGGCGAGATGGGTGAGCAGTTCTTC. It codes for CSARDQFSGGEMGEQFF.

This clonotype was recorded a few times. The chain combines TRBV5-5 with TRBJ1-1; D is possibly TRBD1 (6 bases). CDR3 length equals 16 residues. V lost 3 bases and J lost 3, with 18 bases in between. Germline values: CDR1 SGHKS, CDR2 YYEKEE (reference sequence). CDR3 loop: CASSSYVGGGDTEAFF. The CDR3 DNA follows: TGTGCCAGCAGCTCGTATGTGGGGGGGGGCGACACTGAAGCTTTCTTT.

This clonotype occurred many times. J is TRBJ2-5 and V is TRBV4-1; no clear D. The V and J ends lost 0 bases and 2 bases respectively, with 10 bases between them. Germline CDR1 reads MGHRA; CDR2 reads YSYEKL. The CDR3 runs to 15 residues. The CDR3 region has the DNA TGCGCCAGCAGCCAAGATCAATCTAGACAAGAGACCCAGTACTTC. Translation gives CASSQDQSRQETQYF.

This clonotype has a handful of counts. This chain connects TRBV19 to TRBJ2-7, with 7 bases lining up with TRBD1. CDR3 length: 15 amino acids. CDR1 is LNHDA and CDR2 is SQIVND in the germline V gene (reference sequence). V trimming: 5 bases; J trimming: 2 bases; junction bases outside the gene matches: 9. The CDR3 bases are TGTGCCAGTAGTGGTGGGACAGAGTCTACCTACGAGCAGTACTTC. Residues: CASSGGTESTYEQYF.

The V gene is TRBV11-3, the J gene TRBJ2-7, with D maybe TRBD2 (6 bases). Trimming cost V 10 bases and J 0 bases, with 13 bases left between them. Germline CDR1 SGHNT, CDR2 YENEEA. The CDR3 totals 13 residues. The CDR3 spells CATSGLRSYEQYF. CDR3 DNA sequence: TGTGCCACCTCGGGACTCCGCTCCTACGAGCAGTACTTC.

The rearrangement uses TRBV6-2 or TRBV6-3 and TRBJ2-5; no definite D call. CDR1 is MNHEY and CDR2 is SVGEGT in the germline V gene. The CDR3 has 12 residues. Trimming took 2 bases from V and 4 from J, leaving 5 bases between them. The CDR3 bases are TGTGCCAGCAGTTACCCGATAGAGACCCAGTACTTC. The encoded protein is CASSYPIETQYF.

V usage is TRBV2 and J usage is TRBJ2-7; 7 nucleotides agree with TRBD2. Unmatched junction bases numbered 14, after V lost 2 bases and J lost 4 bases. The CDR3 contains 17 residues. Per the germline V gene, CDR1 is SNHLY and CDR2 is FYNNEI. DNA for the CDR3: TGTGCCAGCAGTGAACACCCAACCGGGACTATAGAATACGAGCAGTACTTC. It translates to CASSEHPTGTIEYEQYF.

The chain is built from TRBV2 and TRBJ2-5, with TRBD1 matching 11 bases. The germline CDR1 and CDR2 sequences are SNHLY and FYNNEI. The CDR3 is 16 residues long. The junction had 4 bases not matched to a gene; V was cut back by 3 bases and J by 1 base. The CDR3 sequence is CASSDLDRGPQETQYF. CDR3 nucleotide sequence: TGTGCCAGCAGTGACCTGGACAGGGGGCCCCAAGAGACCCAGTACTTC.

This clonotype was found a few times. This chain joins TRBV7-9 and TRBJ2-7; D remains ambiguous. The CDR3 totals 14 residues. CDR1 SEHNR and CDR2 FQNEAQ come from the germline V gene (reference sequence). Between the trimmed V and J ends, which lost 7 bases and 4 bases, there was a span of 17 bases. The CDR3 sequence is CASTSGPGIYEQYV. CDR3 coding DNA: TGTGCCAGCACCAGTGGGCCGGGCATATACGAGCAGTACGTC.

The chain couples TRBV7-2 to TRBJ1-5; TRBD1 aligns across 7 bases. J lost 7 bases, V lost 4 bases, and 7 bases had no gene match. Germline-derived CDR1 and CDR2 are SGHTA and FQGNSA. The length of the CDR3 is 14 residues. The CDR3: CASSSRQGLQPQHF. In nucleotides, the CDR3 is TGTGCCAGCAGCTCCCGACAGGGACTGCAGCCCCAGCATTTT.

This clonotype was seen more than once but under ten times. The chain uses TRBV28 and TRBJ2-1, with D possibly being TRBD1 (8 bases). V dropped 4 bases and J dropped 4 bases, with 14 bases sitting between them. Germline-derived CDR1 and CDR2 are MDHEN and SYDVKM. The CDR3 is 15 amino acids. CDR3 protein: CASSYTGGGYNEQFF. DNA for the CDR3: TGTGCCAGCAGTTACACAGGGGGGGGGTACAATGAGCAGTTCTTC.

This clonotype has more than one count but fewer than ten. This chain joins TRBV10-3 and TRBJ2-1; the D is unclear. This CDR3 is built from 13 residues. Trimming removed 6 bases from V and 1 base from J, with 7 bases in between. Per the germline V gene, CDR1 is ENHRY and CDR2 is SYGVKD. Here the CDR3 reads CAIRDGSYNEQFF. In nucleotides, the CDR3 is TGTGCCATCAGGGACGGGTCCTACAATGAGCAGTTCTTC.

This clonotype was seen at least ten times. The chain is built from TRBV11-2 and TRBJ2-7, with 10 bases fitting TRBD1. With V trimmed by 2 bases and J by 4 bases, 8 bases remained unmatched. Per germline, CDR1 SGHAT and CDR2 FQNNGV. CDR3 length: 16 residues. The CDR3 loop is CASSLSIGDRGYEQYV. The DNA for the CDR3 is TGTGCCAGCAGCTTAAGTATCGGGGACAGGGGTTACGAGCAGTACGTC.

The table lists this clonotype with many counts. This chain connects TRBV3-1 to TRBJ2-2; D gene ambiguous. The length of the CDR3 is 15 residues. Germline V gene lookup returns CDR1 LGHDT and CDR2 YNNKEL (reference sequence). Between the trimmed V and J ends, which lost 2 bases and 1 base, there was a span of 8 bases. Written as DNA, the CDR3 is TGTGCCAGCAGCCAAAGAACACAGAACACCGGGGAGCTGTTTTTT. Residues: CASSQRTQNTGELFF.

This clonotype was seen a few times. The chain combines TRBV5-6 with TRBJ2-5; 8 nucleotides agree with TRBD2. The CDR3 is made up of 16 amino acids. Looked up from germline, CDR1 is SGHDT and CDR2 is YYEEEE. V trimming: 1 base; J trimming: 2 bases; junction bases outside the gene matches: 7. CDR3 nucleotide sequence: TGTGCCAGCAGCTTGTCGTACGGGAGGGAGCAAGAGACCCAGTACTTC. It yields the protein CASSLSYGREQETQYF.

The rearrangement uses TRBV13 and TRBJ1-2, with D tentatively TRBD1 (6 bases). Germline CDR1 and CDR2: PRHDT and FYEKMQ (reference sequence). The CDR3 is 16 amino acids. Trimming stripped 4 bases from V and 5 bases from J, with 20 bases between. CDR3 loop: CASSSWTDLPEYGYTF. Here the CDR3 DNA reads TGTGCCAGCAGCTCGTGGACAGACCTACCTGAATATGGCTACACCTTC.

The chain recombines TRBV27 with TRBJ1-4, with 7 nucleotides matching TRBD1. The CDR3 sequence is 15 residues long. Germline lookup yields CDR1 MNHEY and CDR2 SMNVEV (reference sequence). The V gene end was trimmed by 2 bases and the J gene end by 3 bases; junction bases not matched to a gene: 3. The CDR3 is CASSLQQGPNEKLFF. CDR3 nucleotides: TGTGCCAGCAGTTTACAACAGGGGCCTAATGAAAAACTGTTTTTT.